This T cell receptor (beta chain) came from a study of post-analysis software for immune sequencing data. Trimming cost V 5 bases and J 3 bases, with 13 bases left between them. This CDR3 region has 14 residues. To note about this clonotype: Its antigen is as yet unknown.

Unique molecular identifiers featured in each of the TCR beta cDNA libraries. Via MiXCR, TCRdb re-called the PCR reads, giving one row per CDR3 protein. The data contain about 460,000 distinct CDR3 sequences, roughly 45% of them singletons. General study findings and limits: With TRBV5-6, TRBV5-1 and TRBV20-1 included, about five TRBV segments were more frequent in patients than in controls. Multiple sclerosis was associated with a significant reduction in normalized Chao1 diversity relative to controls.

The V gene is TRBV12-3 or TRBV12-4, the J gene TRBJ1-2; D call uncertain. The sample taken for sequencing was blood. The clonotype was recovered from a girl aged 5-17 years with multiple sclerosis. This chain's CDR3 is CASSPEEEDYGYTF. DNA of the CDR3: TGTGCCAGCAGTCCCGAGGAGGAGGACTATGGCTACACCTTC.